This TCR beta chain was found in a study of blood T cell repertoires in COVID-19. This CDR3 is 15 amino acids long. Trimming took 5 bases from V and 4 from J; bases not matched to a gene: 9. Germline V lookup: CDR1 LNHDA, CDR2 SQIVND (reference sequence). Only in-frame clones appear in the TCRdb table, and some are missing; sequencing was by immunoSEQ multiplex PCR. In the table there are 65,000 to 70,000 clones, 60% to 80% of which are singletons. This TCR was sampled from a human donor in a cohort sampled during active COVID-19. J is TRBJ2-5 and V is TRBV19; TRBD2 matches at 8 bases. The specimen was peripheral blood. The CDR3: CASSHTGTSLETQYF. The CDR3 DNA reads TGTGCCAGTAGTCACACCGGGACTAGTCTAGAGACCCAGTACTTC.